The subject of this entry is one T cell receptor beta chain. The record originates from a study of blood T cell repertoires in COVID-19. At the level of the study: COVID-19 samples collected from the United States, Italy and Spain covered acute and convalescent phases.

Data came from immunoSEQ multiplex PCR; TCRdb stores just in-frame clones and leaves some out. The sample yields 410,000 or so clones, about nine tenths seen once. There are 15 residues in the CDR3. V lost 4 bases, J lost 4 bases, and 19 bases lay in between. CDR1 is SQVTM and CDR2 is ANQGSEA in the germline V gene. The TCR comes from a woman aged 40 to 50 with COVID-19, enrolled during active disease. Sequencing was done on a sample of peripheral blood. This chain connects TRBV29-1 to TRBJ1-2; the D gene is possibly TRBD1 (5 bases). This CDR3 reads CSVGVGDGGAYGYTF. CDR3 bases: TGCAGCGTTGGAGTTGGGGACGGAGGGGCCTATGGCTACACCTTC.